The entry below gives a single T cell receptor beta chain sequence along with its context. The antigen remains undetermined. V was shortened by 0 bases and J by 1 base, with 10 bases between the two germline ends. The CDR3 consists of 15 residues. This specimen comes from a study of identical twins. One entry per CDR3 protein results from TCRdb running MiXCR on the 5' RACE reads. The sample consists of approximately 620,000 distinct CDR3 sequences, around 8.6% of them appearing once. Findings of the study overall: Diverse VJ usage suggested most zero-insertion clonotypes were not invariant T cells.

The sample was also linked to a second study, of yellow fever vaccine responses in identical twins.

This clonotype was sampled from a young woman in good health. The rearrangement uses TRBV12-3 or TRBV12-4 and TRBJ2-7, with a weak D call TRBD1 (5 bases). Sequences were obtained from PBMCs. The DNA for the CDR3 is TGTGCCAGCAGTTTAGCTCAGGGTAGTTCCTACGAGCAGTACTTC. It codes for CASSLAQGSSYEQYF.